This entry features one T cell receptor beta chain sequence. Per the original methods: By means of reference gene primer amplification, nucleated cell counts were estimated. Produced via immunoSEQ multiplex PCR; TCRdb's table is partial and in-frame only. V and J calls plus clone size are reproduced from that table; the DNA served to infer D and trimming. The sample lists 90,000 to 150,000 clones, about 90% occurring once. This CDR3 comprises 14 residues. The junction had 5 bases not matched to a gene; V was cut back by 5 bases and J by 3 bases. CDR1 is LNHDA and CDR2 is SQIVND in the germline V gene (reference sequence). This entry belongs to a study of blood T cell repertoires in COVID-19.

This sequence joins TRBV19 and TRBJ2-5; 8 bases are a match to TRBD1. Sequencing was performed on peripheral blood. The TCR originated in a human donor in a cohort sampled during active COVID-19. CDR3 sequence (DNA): TGTGCCAGTAGTGTGACAGGGGTGGAAGAGACCCAGTACTTC. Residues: CASSVTGVEETQYF.